These 21 T cell receptor beta chains originate from one sample sequenced in a study of blood T cell repertoires in COVID-19. Sequenced by immunoSEQ multiplex PCR; TCRdb stores in-frame clones only, minus some. Here the sample spans under 300,000 clones, about 83% being singletons. The source material was peripheral blood. Source of these receptors: a woman in her forties or fifties who had recovered from COVID-19.

The CDR3 protein is CASSEQGGNQPQHF. For the CDR3, the DNA is TGCGCCAGCAGCGAACAGGGTGGCAATCAGCCCCAGCATTTT. The V and J genes are TRBV5-1 and TRBJ1-5; weak D call: TRBD1 (6 bases). Per germline, CDR1 SGHRS and CDR2 YFSETQ. Deletions cut 4 bases from V and 2 bases from J, with 10 bases between. This CDR3 contains 14 residues. Full variable domain (missing parts from reference TRBV5-1 and TRBJ1-5): KAGVTQTPRYLIKTRGQQVTLSCSPISGHRSVSWYQQTPGQGLQFLFEYFSETQRNKGNFPGRFSGRQFSNSRSEMNVSTLELGDSALYLCASSEQGGNQPQHFGDGTRLSIL.

The genes are TRBV6-4 and TRBJ1-1, with D unclear. Germline V lookup: CDR1 MRHNA, CDR2 SNTAGT. Between the trimmed V and J ends, which lost 2 bases and 5 bases, there was a span of 9 bases. The length of the CDR3 is 13 residues. This CDR3 is CASSDGDGTEAFF. The CDR3 nucleotides are TGTGCCAGCAGTGACGGAGATGGTACTGAAGCTTTCTTT.

This clone showed up just once. This sequence joins TRBV18 and TRBJ1-5; D not resolved. Deletions cut 6 bases from V and 3 bases from J, with 9 bases between. CDR1 KGHSH and CDR2 LQKENI come from the germline V gene. The CDR3 is 13 amino acids. The CDR3 loop reads CASSEENNQPQHF. DNA for the CDR3: TGTGCCAGCTCGGAGGAGAACAATCAGCCCCAGCATTTT.

The rearrangement joins TRBV12-3 or TRBV12-4 to TRBJ2-1, with D possibly matching TRBD1 (5 bases). Trimming shortened V by 5 bases and J by 7 bases, and 12 bases separated the two germline ends. The CDR3 covers 13 residues. CDR3 residues: CASSSHRYNEQFF. The CDR3 nucleotides read TGTGCCAGCAGTAGCCACAGGTATAATGAGCAGTTCTTC.

This chain uses TRBV7-8 with TRBJ2-7, with D tentatively TRBD2 (6 bases). The CDR3 runs 16 residues. V shed 5 bases and J shed 3 bases, with 20 bases lying between them. CDR1 is SGHVS and CDR2 is FQNEAQ in the germline V gene. The CDR3 is CASSEPGLRTVYEQYF. CDR3 nucleotides: TGTGCCAGCAGCGAACCGGGACTCCGGACCGTCTACGAGCAGTACTTC.

This rearrangement joins TRBV6-2 or TRBV6-3 to TRBJ2-7; D is undetermined. CDR3 length: 15 amino acids. V lost 2 bases and J 4 bases, leaving 15 bases between the germline ends. Germline V gene data show CDR1 as MNHEY and CDR2 as SVGEGT. The CDR3 protein is CASSYTPGQKYEQYF. The CDR3 nucleotides read TGTGCCAGCAGTTACACCCCAGGCCAGAAATACGAGCAGTACTTC.

This clone was recorded a few times. The chain uses TRBV4-1 and TRBJ2-7; TRBD1 is a possible D gene (6 bases). Germline assignment: CDR1 MGHRA and CDR2 YSYEKL. The CDR3 runs to 15 residues. With 0 bases removed from V and 7 bases from J, the gap between germline ends came to 16 bases. The CDR3 nucleotides read TGCGCCAGCAGCCAAGAGGCTACAGGGTTTGGGGAGCAGTACTTC. Translated, it gives CASSQEATGFGEQYF.

This clone is a singleton in its sample. CDR3 bases: TGTGCCAGCAGCCAAGATTCCCCAAACACTGAAGCTTTCTTT. This sequence encodes CASSQDSPNTEAFF. The genes are TRBV3-1 (or the pseudogene TRBV3-2) and TRBJ1-1; no firm D call. This CDR3 has 14 amino acids. The germline V gene encodes CDR1 LGHDT and CDR2 YNNKEL (reference sequence). V lost 0 bases and J lost 2, with 7 bases in between.

This chain joins TRBV6-5 and TRBJ2-7; TRBD1 might be the D (6 bases). The V gene's germline CDR1 is MNHEY and CDR2 SVGAGI. Trimming took off 4 bases at V and 4 bases at J, with 17 bases between the two ends. This CDR3 has 15 amino acids. CDR3 protein: CASSSPSTGRYEQYF. In nucleotides, the CDR3 is TGTGCCAGCAGTTCTCCCTCGACAGGTCGGTACGAGCAGTACTTC.

The V gene is TRBV5-6, the J gene TRBJ1-2; D is ambiguous. CDR1 is SGHDT and CDR2 is YYEEEE in the germline V gene. The ends were cut back, 0 bases at V and 4 bases at J, with 10 bases in the middle. The CDR3 sequence is 14 residues long. In DNA, the CDR3 is TGTGCCAGCAGCTTGGGGGAGTGGGGCTATGGCTACACCTTC. This sequence encodes CASSLGEWGYGYTF.

Here the CDR3 reads CAISVVAGGPISTGELFF. CDR3 DNA sequence: TGTGCCATCAGTGTGGTAGCGGGGGGGCCAATTTCCACCGGGGAGCTGTTTTTT. The V gene is TRBV10-3, the J gene TRBJ2-2, with 11 positions matching TRBD2. CDR1 is ENHRY, CDR2 SYGVKD, per germline. This CDR3 has 18 amino acids. V lost 4 bases, J lost 4 bases, and 11 bases stayed unmatched.

The genes are TRBV11-1 and TRBJ1-1, with 12 bases lining up with TRBD1. CDR3 size: 15 residues. V was clipped by 5 bases and J by 4 bases; unmatched bases: 5. CDR1 is SGHAT, CDR2 FQDESV, per germline (reference sequence). The CDR3 DNA reads as TGTGCCAGCAGCGCCGGGACAGGGGGCACCACTGAAGCTTTCTTT. This encodes CASSAGTGGTTEAFF. The full variable domain, in which reference TRBV11-1 and TRBJ1-1 provide the parts outside the CDR3, is EAEVAQSPRYKITEKSQAVAFWCDPISGHATLYWYRQILGQGPELLVQFQDESVVDDSQLPKDRFSAERLKGVDSTLKIQPAELGDSAMYLCASSAGTGGTTEAFFGQGTRLTVV.

The rearrangement links TRBV21-1 to TRBJ2-7; TRBD2, as called in the table, went unchecked against the DNA. TRBV21-1 counts as a pseudogene. The CDR3 extends over 18 amino acids. CDR3 amino acids: CASHHRPRPGLAPYEQYF. In nucleotides, the CDR3 is TGTGCCAGCCACCATCGACCGAGACCGGGACTAGCGCCCTACGAGCAGTACTTC.

The rearrangement links TRBV5-1 to TRBJ2-3, with 10 bases aligning to TRBD2. V lost 6 bases to trimming and J lost 0 bases; unmatched junction nucleotides: 13. The CDR3 runs to 18 residues. Per the germline V gene, CDR1 is SGHRS and CDR2 is YFSETQ. The CDR3 nucleotides read TGCGCCAGCACCCTCATAGCGGGGGGTACCCCGAGCACAGATACGCAGTATTTT. Amino acid sequence: CASTLIAGGTPSTDTQYF.

This chain links TRBV10-1 with TRBJ2-5, with 9 bases fitting TRBD1. The CDR3 runs to 19 residues. V trimming: 9 bases; J trimming: 1 base; junction bases outside the gene matches: 21. Germline-derived CDR1 and CDR2 are WNHNN and SYGVQD (reference sequence). CDR3 loop: CASRWEKNRGRGGQETQYF. The DNA of the CDR3 is TGCGCCAGTAGATGGGAAAAAAACAGGGGGCGAGGGGGCCAAGAGACCCAGTACTTC.

This clone appeared a few times. The CDR3 sequence: CASSLAGHEQFF. The DNA for the CDR3 is TGCGCCAGCAGCTTGGCAGGGCATGAGCAGTTCTTC. V and J are TRBV5-1 and TRBJ2-1, with a possible D match to TRBD1 (5 bases). The CDR3 sequence is 12 residues long. Per the germline V gene, CDR1 is SGHRS and CDR2 is YFSETQ. Trimming left V 0 bases short and J 8 bases short, with 6 bases between.

V is TRBV14 and J is TRBJ2-7; 14 bases agree with TRBD2. The germline V gene has CDR1 SGHDN and CDR2 FVKESK. After removal of 5 bases from V and 0 bases from J, the junction contained 3 bases not matched to a gene. CDR3 length equals 16 residues. The CDR3 nucleotides are TGTGCCAGCAGCAGGACTAGCGGGAGGCCCTCCTACGAGCAGTACTTC. It is translated as CASSRTSGRPSYEQYF.

V and J are TRBV13 and TRBJ2-2; D may be TRBD2 (6 bases). Germline values: CDR1 PRHDT, CDR2 FYEKMQ (reference sequence). This CDR3 is built from 16 residues. The V gene lost 1 base and the J gene lost 4 bases, with 13 bases spanning the gap. CDR3 loop: CASSLEAGTTTGELFF. CDR3 in DNA: TGTGCCAGCAGCTTAGAGGCGGGAACGACCACCGGGGAGCTGTTTTTT.

The chain combines TRBV29-1 with TRBJ2-7, with 9 bases that match TRBD1. Germline loops: CDR1 SQVTM, CDR2 ANQGSEA. The CDR3 spans 16 residues. With V trimmed by 4 bases and J by 2 bases, 12 bases remained unmatched. The CDR3 protein is CSVVGSMGTGTYEQYF. The CDR3 region has the DNA TGCAGCGTTGTGGGGTCGATGGGGACAGGGACCTACGAGCAGTACTTC.

The chain uses TRBV19 and TRBJ2-7; TRBD2 might be the D (6 bases). Germline CDR1 LNHDA, CDR2 SQIVND (reference sequence). Trimming shortened V by 2 bases and J by 3 bases, and 11 bases separated the two germline ends. The CDR3 runs 14 residues. The CDR3: CASSILGTGYEQYF. The CDR3 nucleotides read TGTGCCAGTAGTATACTTGGGACTGGCTACGAGCAGTACTTC.

The chain employs TRBV10-3 and TRBJ1-4, with D possibly matching TRBD1 (5 bases). The V gene's germline CDR1 is ENHRY and CDR2 SYGVKD. Trimming left V 10 bases short and J 4 bases short, with 10 bases between. The CDR3 runs to 12 residues. CDR3 bases: TGTGCCACTCGACAGAGTAATGAAAAACTGTTTTTT. It yields the protein CATRQSNEKLFF.